The next 14 T cell receptor beta chains were all read from a single sample in a study of monozygotic twins with inflammatory bowel disease. TCRdb reprocessed the 5' RACE reads and keeps a single row for each CDR3 protein, giving no DNA. The specimen's table records some 200,000 distinct CDR3 sequences. The sequencing sample was made of blood. The origin of the receptors is a human donor with ulcerative colitis or Crohn's disease, or a healthy co-twin of an affected twin (not recorded which).

CDR3 loop: CASSLPGTNVYEQFF. The rearrangement links TRBV5-5 to TRBJ2-1; lacking DNA, the TRBD1 call made by TCRdb goes unchecked. The CDR3 totals 15 residues. The germline V gene has CDR1 SGHKS and CDR2 YYEKEE (reference sequence).

The J gene is TRBJ1-6, the V gene TRBV27; the TCRdb call, TRBD1, lacks DNA for checking. Germline V CDR1 and CDR2: MNHEY, SMNVEV (reference sequence). CDR3 length: 12 residues. Here the CDR3 reads CASSFRDRPLHF.

V usage is TRBV10-3 and J usage is TRBJ2-5; without DNA, the TCRdb call of TRBD1 cannot be checked. The CDR3 contains 15 residues. In germline, CDR1 is ENHRY, CDR2 SYGVKD. This chain's CDR3 is CAIRKVGQGEETQYF.

This chain uses TRBV7-9 with TRBJ1-3. The CDR3 is made up of 14 amino acids. Per germline, CDR1 SEHNR and CDR2 FQNEAQ (reference sequence). CDR3: CASTFPVSGNTIYF.

This sequence joins TRBV5-5 and TRBJ1-6. CDR1 is SGHKS, CDR2 YYEKEE, per germline (reference sequence). CDR3 length: 14 amino acids. CDR3 sequence: CASSQDILSSPLHF.

The rearrangement joins TRBV20-1 to TRBJ2-3; without DNA, the TCRdb call of TRBD1 cannot be checked. Germline values: CDR1 DFQATT, CDR2 SNEGSKA (reference sequence). The CDR3 sequence is 14 residues long. CDR3 region: CSARKGAHTDTQYF.

The gene calls are TRBV18 and TRBJ1-1; TCRdb proposes TRBD1, but this gene call is untestable without DNA. Germline V gene lookup returns CDR1 KGHSH and CDR2 LQKENI. CDR3 size: 13 residues. The CDR3 loop reads CASSPGTDILAFF.

The genes are TRBV19 and TRBJ1-1; there is no DNA to check the TCRdb D call of TRBD1. The germline CDR1 and CDR2 sequences are LNHDA and SQIVND (reference sequence). This CDR3 has 17 residues. CDR3 amino acids: CASSMRTPTGGNTEAFF. The whole variable domain, remainder taken from reference TRBV19 and TRBJ1-1, is DGGITQSPKYLFRKEGQNVTLSCEQNLNHDAMYWYRQDPGQGLRLIYYSQIVNDFQKGDIAEGYSVSREKKESFPLTVTSAQKNPTAFYLCASSMRTPTGGNTEAFFGQGTRLTVV.

The chain uses TRBV5-1 and TRBJ2-3; TCRdb calls TRBD2, which cannot be checked without DNA. This CDR3 is 17 amino acids long. Germline lookup yields CDR1 SGHRS and CDR2 YFSETQ. CDR3 residues: CASSPRLAGELTDTQYF. Based on the CDR3 plus reference TRBV5-1 and TRBJ2-3, the full variable domain is KAGVTQTPRYLIKTRGQQVTLSCSPISGHRSVSWYQQTPGQGLQFLFEYFSETQRNKGNFPGRFSGRQFSNSRSEMNVSTLELGDSALYLCASSPRLAGELTDTQYFGPGTRLTVL.

The chain couples TRBV18 to TRBJ1-1. The CDR3 is made up of 13 amino acids. Germline assignment: CDR1 KGHSH and CDR2 LQKENI. CDR3 residues: CASSPNENTEAFF.

The chain recombines TRBV5-1 with TRBJ2-5; no DNA is available, so the TRBD2 call from TCRdb remains unchecked. The CDR3 totals 15 residues. Germline CDR1 reads SGHRS; CDR2 reads YFSETQ. CDR3: CASSNPSGGQETQYF.

This sequence joins TRBV7-6 and TRBJ2-1; TCRdb selects TRBD1, and the lack of DNA leaves this call unchecked. The CDR3 spans 14 residues. CDR1 SGHVS and CDR2 FNYEAQ come from the germline V gene. The CDR3 region is CASSPGGGYNEQFF. Full variable domain (missing parts from reference TRBV7-6 and TRBJ2-1): GAGVSQSPRYKVTKRGQDVALRCDPISGHVSLYWYRQALGQGPEFLTYFNYEAQQDKSGLPNDRFSAERPEGSISTLTIQRTEQRDSAMYRCASSPGGGYNEQFFGPGTRLTVL.

The chain uses TRBV9 and TRBJ1-2. CDR3 length: 14 amino acids. Germline lookup yields CDR1 SGDLS and CDR2 YYNGEE. CDR3: CASSPSGGPYGYTF.

V gene TRBV7-3 combines with J gene TRBJ1-2; there is no DNA to check the TCRdb D call of TRBD1. CDR1 is SGHTA, CDR2 FQGTGA, per germline. There are 13 residues in the CDR3. The CDR3 is CASSTDRDSGYTF.